What follows are 12 T cell receptor beta chains derived from one specimen sequenced in a study of shared clonotypes between healthy human individuals. Sequencing used immunoSEQ multiplex PCR; TCRdb keeps in-frame clones, though not all of them. The profile covers some 2.1 million clones, with roughly 96% appearing a single time and under 0.15% taken by the ten largest. Specimen: naive CD4+ T cells sorted from blood. Subset denoted: CD45RA+ positively selected. Receptors were obtained from a man between 18 and 35 years old in good health.

The chain has TRBV30 and TRBJ2-1; D possibly corresponds to TRBD1 (7 bases). The CDR3 covers 13 residues. The germline V gene has CDR1 GTSNPN and CDR2 SVGIG (reference sequence). Trimming removed 0 bases from V and 15 bases from J, with 18 bases in between. The CDR3 nucleotides read TGTGCCTGGAGTGTACAGGAGGGGGCTTCGTCGTTCTTC. This codes for CAWSVQEGASSFF.

This sequence joins TRBV25-1 and TRBJ1-1, with D unresolved. Germline V gene data show CDR1 as MGHDK and CDR2 as SYGVNS. The ends were cut back, 2 bases at V and 3 bases at J, with 13 bases in the middle. The CDR3 consists of 15 residues. The CDR3 here is CASSERRPRDTEAFF. The CDR3 DNA reads TGTGCCAGCAGTGAAAGGCGGCCGCGAGACACTGAAGCTTTCTTT.

This chain joins TRBV11-2 and TRBJ2-5; 7 nucleotides match TRBD1. Germline CDR1 SGHAT, CDR2 FQNNGV. V lost 7 bases and J lost 0; bases outside the gene matches: 8. The CDR3 covers 15 residues. The DNA for the CDR3 is TGTGCCAGCACCAGGACAGGACGGGACCAAGAGACCCAGTACTTC. The encoded protein is CASTRTGRDQETQYF.

This clone was picked up many times. The V gene is TRBV29-1, the J gene TRBJ1-1; the D gene is possibly TRBD1 (5 bases). V was clipped by 7 bases and J by 4 bases, with 19 bases between them. Germline V gene data show CDR1 as SQVTM and CDR2 as ANQGSEA. This CDR3 has 14 residues. Written as DNA, the CDR3 is TGCAGCGCCCTCAGGGACGGACCCGGCACTGAAGCTTTCTTT. It translates to CSALRDGPGTEAFF.

CDR3 DNA: TGTGCCAGCAGCGGAAGACAGGGACAAACCTCTGGGGCCAACGTCCTGACTTTC. This sequence encodes CASSGRQGQTSGANVLTF. The rearrangement joins TRBV9 to TRBJ2-6; 7 positions agree with TRBD1. The V and J ends lost 3 bases and 0 bases, in that order; junction bases with no gene match: 9. The CDR3 has 18 residues. CDR1 SGDLS and CDR2 YYNGEE come from the germline V gene.

This chain connects TRBV5-1 to TRBJ2-1; D possibly matches TRBD1 or TRBD2 (5 bases each). The CDR3 runs to 16 residues. Deletions cut 4 bases from V and 2 bases from J, with 16 bases between. The V gene's germline CDR1 is SGHRS and CDR2 YFSETQ. The CDR3 is CASSPGRGGTYNEQFF. CDR3 DNA sequence: TGCGCCAGCAGCCCGGGACGAGGAGGCACCTACAATGAGCAGTTCTTC.

This clone was detected only once. The chain is built from TRBV11-2 and TRBJ2-5; D is uncertain. The CDR3 contains 15 residues. Trimming shortened V by 0 bases and J by 2 bases, and 10 bases separated the two germline ends. Germline V gives CDR1 SGHAT, CDR2 FQNNGV. This CDR3 reads CASSLEGLPQETQYF. In nucleotides, the CDR3 is TGTGCCAGCAGCTTAGAGGGCCTACCTCAAGAGACCCAGTACTTC.

The chain uses TRBV4-1 and TRBJ2-1; 14 nucleotides line up with TRBD2. Germline V lookup: CDR1 MGHRA, CDR2 YSYEKL. This CDR3 comprises 16 residues. V shed 0 bases and J 15 bases; nucleotides not matched to a gene: 10. This CDR3 is CASSQEGLAGEGTMFF. In DNA form, the CDR3 reads TGCGCCAGCAGCCAAGAGGGACTAGCGGGAGAAGGGACTATGTTCTTC.

With regard to this clone: This sample includes further DNA sequences coding for the same CDR3. The genes are TRBV7-2 and TRBJ2-7; TRBD2 matches at 7 bases. Trimming removed 2 bases from V and 2 bases from J; junction bases left unmatched: 0. Germline V CDR1 and CDR2: SGHTA, FQGNSA. This CDR3 comprises 13 residues. Here the CDR3 DNA reads TGTGCCAGCAGCTTACGGGGGGCCTACGAGCAGTACTTC. This encodes CASSLRGAYEQYF.

Only a few counts were recorded for this clone. The chain couples TRBV18 to TRBJ1-2; D uncertain. CDR3 length equals 16 residues. Trimming shortened V by 3 bases and J by 11 bases, and 25 bases separated the two germline ends. Germline V gives CDR1 KGHSH, CDR2 LQKENI. Written as DNA, the CDR3 is TGTGCCAGCTCACCCGCGCAAGGCTCCCGAGGGTTTGGGTACACCTTC. Translating gives CASSPAQGSRGFGYTF.

The chain employs TRBV2 and TRBJ2-1; 7 bases align to TRBD2. Germline-derived CDR1 and CDR2 are SNHLY and FYNNEI. Trimming cost V 7 bases and J 0 bases; bases outside gene matches: 6. This CDR3 spans 15 amino acids. CDR3 in amino acids: CASNAGASSYNEQFF. The CDR3 coding sequence is TGTGCCAGCAATGCGGGAGCTAGCTCCTACAATGAGCAGTTCTTC.

The rearrangement joins TRBV5-1 to TRBJ2-2; 8 nucleotides match TRBD1. V lost 7 bases to trimming and J lost 4 bases; unmatched junction nucleotides: 3. The CDR3 runs to 13 residues. The germline V gene has CDR1 SGHRS and CDR2 YFSETQ. CDR3 nucleotides: TGCGCCAGCGGACAGGGTACCACCGGGGAGCTGTTTTTT. Its protein is CASGQGTTGELFF.